This paragraph covers one T cell receptor beta chain sequence. Its target is unknown. These data are taken from a study of identical twins. Study-level results: In monozygotic twins, models underestimated the sharing of out-of-frame TCR alpha. Insertions were fewer in abundant cord blood beta clonotypes, whereas memory repertoires showed none of this pattern. Conclusions rested on cross-sectional statistics rather than following the same donors.

CDR1 is SGHAT and CDR2 is FQDESV in the germline V gene (reference sequence). Trimming removed 3 bases from V and 2 bases from J, with 8 bases in between. The CDR3 contains 15 residues. Template switching added a universal primer site; cDNA carried unique molecular identifiers. TCRdb re-analysed the 5' RACE reads in MiXCR, keeping a single row per CDR3 protein. Among about 210,000 distinct CDR3 sequences listed, approximately 9% were seen once. The TCR sequence derives from a woman in her late teens or twenties in good health. The gene calls are TRBV11-1 and TRBJ1-6; D not certain. The sample consisted of memory (CD45RO+) T cells sorted from blood. The CDR3 reads CASSFERAYNSPLHF. The DNA of the CDR3 is TGTGCCAGCAGCTTTGAACGGGCCTATAATTCACCCCTCCACTTT. The full variable domain, with the rest looked up from reference TRBV11-1 and TRBJ1-6, is EAEVAQSPRYKITEKSQAVAFWCDPISGHATLYWYRQILGQGPELLVQFQDESVVDDSQLPKDRFSAERLKGVDSTLKIQPAELGDSAMYLCASSFERAYNSPLHFGNGTRLTVT.